These 3 T cell receptor beta chains were all obtained from the same sample, sequenced in a study of T cell changes during pregnancy in multiple sclerosis. Produced via immunoSEQ multiplex PCR; TCRdb's table is partial and in-frame only. The table has about 71,000 clones, 90% to 95% seen once. The sequenced sample was peripheral blood, obtained in the third trimester of pregnancy. All receptors derive from a female donor with multiple sclerosis, enrolled in a pregnancy study.

This chain links TRBV18 with TRBJ2-1; 14 bases line up with TRBD2. Looked up from germline, CDR1 is KGHSH and CDR2 is LQKENI. J gave up 6 bases and V 3 bases, and 1 base lay outside the gene matches. The CDR3 sequence is 15 residues long. In DNA, the CDR3 is TGTGCCAGCTCACCGGGACTAGCGGGAGTCAATGAGCAGTTCTTC. It specifies CASSPGLAGVNEQFF.

V gene TRBV6-6 combines with J gene TRBJ2-3; D is uncertain. The CDR3 spans 12 residues. Germline V CDR1 and CDR2: MNHNY, SVGAGI (reference sequence). V dropped 6 bases and J dropped 8 bases, with 12 bases sitting between them. The CDR3 loop is CASSQNRFTQYF. For the CDR3, the DNA is TGTGCCAGCAGCCAGAACAGATTTACGCAGTATTTT.

This rearrangement joins TRBV5-4 to TRBJ1-1, with 9 bases fitting TRBD1. The CDR3 runs 16 residues. The germline gives CDR1 SGHNT, CDR2 YYREEE (reference sequence). V was clipped by 0 bases and J by 5 bases; unmatched bases: 8. This chain's CDR3 is CASSLGLDRGGTEAFF. DNA for the CDR3: TGTGCCAGCAGCTTGGGACTGGACAGGGGAGGGACTGAAGCTTTCTTT.